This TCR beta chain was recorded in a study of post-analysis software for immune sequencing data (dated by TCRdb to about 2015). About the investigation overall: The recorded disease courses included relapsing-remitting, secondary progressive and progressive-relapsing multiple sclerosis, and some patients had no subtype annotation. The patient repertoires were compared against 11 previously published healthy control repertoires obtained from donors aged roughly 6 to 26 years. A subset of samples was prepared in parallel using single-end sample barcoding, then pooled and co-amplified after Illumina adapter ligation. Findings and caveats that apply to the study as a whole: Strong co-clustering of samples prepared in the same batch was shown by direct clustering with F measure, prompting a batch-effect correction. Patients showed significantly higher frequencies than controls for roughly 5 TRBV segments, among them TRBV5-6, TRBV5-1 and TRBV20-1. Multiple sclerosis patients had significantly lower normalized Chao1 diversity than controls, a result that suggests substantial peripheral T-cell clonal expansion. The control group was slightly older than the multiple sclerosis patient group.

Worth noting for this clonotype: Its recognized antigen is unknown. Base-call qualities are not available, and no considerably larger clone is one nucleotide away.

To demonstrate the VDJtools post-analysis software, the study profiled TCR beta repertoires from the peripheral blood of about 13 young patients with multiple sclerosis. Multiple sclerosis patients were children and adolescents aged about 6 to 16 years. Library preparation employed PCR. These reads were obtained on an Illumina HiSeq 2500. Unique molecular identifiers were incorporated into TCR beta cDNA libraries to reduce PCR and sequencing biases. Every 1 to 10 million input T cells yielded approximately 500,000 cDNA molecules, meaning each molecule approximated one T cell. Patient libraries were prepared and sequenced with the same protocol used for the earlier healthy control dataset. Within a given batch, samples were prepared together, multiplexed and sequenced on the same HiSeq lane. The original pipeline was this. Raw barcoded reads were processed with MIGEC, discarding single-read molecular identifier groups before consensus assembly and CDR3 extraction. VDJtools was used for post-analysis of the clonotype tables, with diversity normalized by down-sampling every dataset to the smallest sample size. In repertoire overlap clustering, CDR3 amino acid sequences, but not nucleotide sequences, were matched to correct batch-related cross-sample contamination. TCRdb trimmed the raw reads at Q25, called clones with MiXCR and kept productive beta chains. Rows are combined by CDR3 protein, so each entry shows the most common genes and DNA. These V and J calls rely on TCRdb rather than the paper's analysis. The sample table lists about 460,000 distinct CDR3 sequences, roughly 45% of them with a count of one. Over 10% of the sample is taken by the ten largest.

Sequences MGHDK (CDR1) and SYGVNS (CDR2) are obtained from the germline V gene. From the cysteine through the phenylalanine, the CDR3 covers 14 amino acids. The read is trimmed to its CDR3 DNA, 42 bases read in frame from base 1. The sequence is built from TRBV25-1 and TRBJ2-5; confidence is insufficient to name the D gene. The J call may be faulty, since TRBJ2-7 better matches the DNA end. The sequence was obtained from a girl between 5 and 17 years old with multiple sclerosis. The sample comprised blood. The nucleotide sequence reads TGTGCCAGCAGTGAATTTGGGTCCGTGGACGAGCAGTACTTC. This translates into CASSEFGSVDEQYF.